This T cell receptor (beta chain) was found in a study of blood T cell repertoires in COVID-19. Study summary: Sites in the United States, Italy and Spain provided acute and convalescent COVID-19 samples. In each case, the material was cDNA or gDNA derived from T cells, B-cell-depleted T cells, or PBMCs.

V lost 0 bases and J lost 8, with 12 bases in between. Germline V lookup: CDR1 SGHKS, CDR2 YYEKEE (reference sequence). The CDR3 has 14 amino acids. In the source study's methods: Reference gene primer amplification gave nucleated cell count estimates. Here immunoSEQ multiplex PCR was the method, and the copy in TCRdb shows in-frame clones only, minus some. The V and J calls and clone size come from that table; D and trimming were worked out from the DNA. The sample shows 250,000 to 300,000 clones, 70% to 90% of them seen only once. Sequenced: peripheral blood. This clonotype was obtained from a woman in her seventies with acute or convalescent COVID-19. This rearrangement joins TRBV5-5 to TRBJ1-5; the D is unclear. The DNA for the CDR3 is TGTGCCAGCAGCTTGGGAGCAGCGCGAGAGCCCCAGCATTTT. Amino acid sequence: CASSLGAAREPQHF.